A selection of T cell receptor beta chains follows, all from one sample in a study of T cells in Graves' hyperthyroidism and ophthalmopathy. TCRdb independently ran MiXCR on the multiplex PCR reads; one entry per CDR3 protein. The sample lists roughly 840,000 distinct CDR3 sequences, around 39% occurring once. Material: blood. The source is a man younger than 30 with Graves' hyperthyroidism. Each CDR3 is given with its conserved first and last residue. Fields, in order: CDR3 length, J gene, V gene, clone size, D gene, CDR3 DNA, CDR3 protein. The D gene is left open where the match is weak. Size values are once, few and many counts, or a class for expanded clones, and some rows have none.

cdr3_length: 14; j_call: TRBJ2-6; v_call: TRBV10-3; clone_size: NA; d_call: NA; cdr3_nt: TGTGCCACCAGTGACTCCCCGGGGGCCAACGTCCTGACTTTC; cdr3_aa: CATSDSPGANVLTF
cdr3_length: 13; j_call: TRBJ2-5; v_call: TRBV29-1; clone_size: many; d_call: NA; cdr3_nt: TGCAGCGTTGTGTGGTCAGTCCAAGAGACCCAGTACTTC; cdr3_aa: CSVVWSVQETQYF
cdr3_length: 16; j_call: TRBJ2-5; v_call: TRBV11-2; clone_size: NA; d_call: TRBD2; cdr3_nt: TGTGCCAGCAGCTTAGGTCACCTAGCGGGGGAAGAGACCCAGTACTTC; cdr3_aa: CASSLGHLAGEETQYF
cdr3_length: 13; j_call: TRBJ2-2; v_call: TRBV13; clone_size: NA; d_call: NA; cdr3_nt: TGTGCCAGCAGCCCTAGGCAAGCCGGGGAGCTGTTTTTT; cdr3_aa: CASSPRQAGELFF
cdr3_length: 11; j_call: TRBJ1-2; v_call: TRBV29-1; clone_size: NA; d_call: NA; cdr3_nt: TGCAGCTTTACGGGGGCAGGTGGCTACACCTTC; cdr3_aa: CSFTGAGGYTF
cdr3_length: 14; j_call: TRBJ1-1; v_call: TRBV5-1; clone_size: many; d_call: NA; cdr3_nt: TGCGCCAGCAGCTTGGACCCAGGGTACACTGAAGCTTTCTTT; cdr3_aa: CASSLDPGYTEAFF
cdr3_length: 11; j_call: TRBJ1-1; v_call: TRBV20-1; clone_size: many; d_call: NA; cdr3_nt: TGCAGTGCTAGAGATGGAAGTGAAGCTTTCTTT; cdr3_aa: CSARDGSEAFF
cdr3_length: 16; j_call: TRBJ2-5; v_call: TRBV10-3; clone_size: NA; d_call: NA; cdr3_nt: TGTGCCATCAGTGATTCTCCGGGACCCTCGATCGAGACCCAGTACTTC; cdr3_aa: CAISDSPGPSIETQYF
cdr3_length: 15; j_call: TRBJ2-2; v_call: TRBV4-1; clone_size: NA; d_call: NA; cdr3_nt: TGCGCCAGCAGCCAGGGGGCGCGGGGCACCGGGGAGCTGTTTTTT; cdr3_aa: CASSQGARGTGELFF
cdr3_length: 13; j_call: TRBJ1-5; v_call: TRBV10-3; clone_size: NA; d_call: NA; cdr3_nt: TGTGCCAGCAGACGGACAGACAATCAGCCCCAGCATTTT; cdr3_aa: CASRRTDNQPQHF
cdr3_length: 13; j_call: TRBJ1-4; v_call: TRBV7-9; clone_size: many; d_call: NA; cdr3_nt: TGTGCCAGCAGCTTAGCCACTAATGAAAAACTGTTTTTT; cdr3_aa: CASSLATNEKLFF
cdr3_length: 12; j_call: TRBJ1-1; v_call: TRBV7-2; clone_size: NA; d_call: TRBD1; cdr3_nt: TGTGCCAGCAAGGGGGCAGGTGGGGAAGCTTTCTTT; cdr3_aa: CASKGAGGEAFF
cdr3_length: 13; j_call: TRBJ2-5; v_call: TRBV7-8; clone_size: NA; d_call: NA; cdr3_nt: TGTGCCAGCAGCTTTCGGGGATGGGAGACCCAGTACTTC; cdr3_aa: CASSFRGWETQYF
cdr3_length: 13; j_call: TRBJ2-2; v_call: TRBV7-2; clone_size: many; d_call: TRBD2; cdr3_nt: TGTGCCAGCAGACCGACTAGCGGCGGGGAGCTGTTTTTT; cdr3_aa: CASRPTSGGELFF
cdr3_length: 13; j_call: TRBJ1-1; v_call: TRBV5-1; clone_size: many; d_call: NA; cdr3_nt: TGCGCCAGCAGCTTTGACAGTTACACTGAAGCTTTCTTT; cdr3_aa: CASSFDSYTEAFF
cdr3_length: 12; j_call: TRBJ1-1; v_call: TRBV29-1; clone_size: many; d_call: NA; cdr3_nt: TGCAGCGTAGGACAGTTTGACACTGAAGCTTTCTTT; cdr3_aa: CSVGQFDTEAFF
cdr3_length: 15; j_call: TRBJ2-7; v_call: TRBV6-5; clone_size: few; d_call: NA; cdr3_nt: TGTGCCAGCAGCCGCGTAGCTACGGGGTCCTACGAGCAGTACTTC; cdr3_aa: CASSRVATGSYEQYF
cdr3_length: 17; j_call: TRBJ2-5; v_call: TRBV7-9; clone_size: many; d_call: TRBD1; cdr3_nt: TGTGCCAGCAGCTTAGGTCGCGACAGGGGGCGAGGAGAGACCCAGTACTTC; cdr3_aa: CASSLGRDRGRGETQYF
cdr3_length: 14; j_call: TRBJ1-3; v_call: TRBV5-1; clone_size: many; d_call: NA; cdr3_nt: TGCGCCAGCAGCCCCGGACAGCCTGGAAACACCATATATTTT; cdr3_aa: CASSPGQPGNTIYF
cdr3_length: 15; j_call: TRBJ1-1; v_call: TRBV19; clone_size: NA; d_call: NA; cdr3_nt: TGTGCTAGTAGTAAGCAGGGACATACCGACACTGAAGCTTTCTTT; cdr3_aa: CASSKQGHTDTEAFF
cdr3_length: 15; j_call: TRBJ2-5; v_call: TRBV15; clone_size: NA; d_call: TRBD1; cdr3_nt: TGTGCCACCAGCACTCGACAGGGCAGGGTGGAGACCCAGTACTTC; cdr3_aa: CATSTRQGRVETQYF
cdr3_length: 14; j_call: TRBJ2-5; v_call: TRBV12-3/TRBV12-4; clone_size: NA; d_call: NA; cdr3_nt: TGTGCCAGCAGTTTAATATCAGGGTTAGAGACCCAGTACTTC; cdr3_aa: CASSLISGLETQYF
cdr3_length: 15; j_call: TRBJ2-7; v_call: TRBV7-8; clone_size: few; d_call: TRBD2; cdr3_nt: TGTGCCAGCAGCCCCGGAGCGGGGGTGGATTACGAGCAGTACTTC; cdr3_aa: CASSPGAGVDYEQYF
cdr3_length: 11; j_call: TRBJ2-7; v_call: TRBV7-9; clone_size: many; d_call: NA; cdr3_nt: TGTGCCAGCAGCTTTATCTACGAGCAGTACTTC; cdr3_aa: CASSFIYEQYF
cdr3_length: 15; j_call: TRBJ1-5; v_call: TRBV2; clone_size: many; d_call: NA; cdr3_nt: TGTGCCAGCAGTGAAGCGGGAGGGGGAAATCAGCCCCAGCATTTT; cdr3_aa: CASSEAGGGNQPQHF
cdr3_length: 13; j_call: TRBJ1-6; v_call: TRBV7-8; clone_size: few; d_call: NA; cdr3_nt: TGTGCCAGCAGCTTTCCAGGGGTTTCACCCCTCCACTTT; cdr3_aa: CASSFPGVSPLHF
cdr3_length: 12; j_call: TRBJ2-3; v_call: TRBV12-3/TRBV12-4; clone_size: NA; d_call: NA; cdr3_nt: TGTGCCAGCAGTTTCGGAGGAGATACGCAGTATTTT; cdr3_aa: CASSFGGDTQYF
cdr3_length: 15; j_call: TRBJ1-4; v_call: TRBV7-9; clone_size: few; d_call: NA; cdr3_nt: TGTGCCAGCAGCTTACCGGGACGGTGGGGCGAAAAACTGTTTTTT; cdr3_aa: CASSLPGRWGEKLFF
cdr3_length: 13; j_call: TRBJ2-7; v_call: TRBV7-2; clone_size: NA; d_call: NA; cdr3_nt: TGTGCCAGCAGCTTGGCCGGGAACCACGAGCAGTACTTC; cdr3_aa: CASSLAGNHEQYF
cdr3_length: 16; j_call: TRBJ2-7; v_call: TRBV29-1; clone_size: NA; d_call: TRBD1; cdr3_nt: TGCAGCGTTGAAGTGACAGGGCAGGGGACCTGGGACGAGCAGTACTTC; cdr3_aa: CSVEVTGQGTWDEQYF
cdr3_length: 16; j_call: TRBJ2-7; v_call: TRBV11-2; clone_size: NA; d_call: TRBD2; cdr3_nt: TGTGCCAGCAGCTCGCTAGGAGCGGGGGGGATCCACGAGCAGTACTTC; cdr3_aa: CASSSLGAGGIHEQYF
cdr3_length: 14; j_call: TRBJ2-2; v_call: TRBV7-2; clone_size: NA; d_call: TRBD2; cdr3_nt: TGTGCCAGCAAGGACCCGGGGGGCACCGGGGAGCTGTTTTTT; cdr3_aa: CASKDPGGTGELFF
cdr3_length: 14; j_call: TRBJ1-2; v_call: TRBV2; clone_size: many; d_call: NA; cdr3_nt: TGTGCCAGCGCCGTTAGGAGCGGGAACTATGGCTACACCTTC; cdr3_aa: CASAVRSGNYGYTF
cdr3_length: 13; j_call: TRBJ1-5; v_call: TRBV4-1; clone_size: once; d_call: NA; cdr3_nt: TGCGCCAGCAGCCGAGCAGGATATCAGCCCCAGCATTTT; cdr3_aa: CASSRAGYQPQHF
cdr3_length: 15; j_call: TRBJ2-7; v_call: TRBV5-6; clone_size: NA; d_call: NA; cdr3_nt: TGTGCCAGCAGCCCCCTCCGACAGGACTCCTACGAGCAGTACTTC; cdr3_aa: CASSPLRQDSYEQYF
cdr3_length: 12; j_call: TRBJ2-5; v_call: TRBV28; clone_size: NA; d_call: NA; cdr3_nt: TGTGCCAGCAGAAGCCCGGAAGAGACCCAGTACTTC; cdr3_aa: CASRSPEETQYF
cdr3_length: 14; j_call: TRBJ2-7; v_call: TRBV6-5; clone_size: NA; d_call: NA; cdr3_nt: TGTGCCAGCAGACCCCTGAATGGAGGGACCGAGCAGTACTTC; cdr3_aa: CASRPLNGGTEQYF
cdr3_length: 13; j_call: TRBJ1-2; v_call: TRBV6-1; clone_size: many; d_call: NA; cdr3_nt: TGTGCCAGCGTTACAGCCTCTAACTATGGCTACACCTTC; cdr3_aa: CASVTASNYGYTF
cdr3_length: 14; j_call: TRBJ1-5; v_call: TRBV29-1; clone_size: NA; d_call: TRBD1; cdr3_nt: TGCAGCGCAGAAGGACAGGGGGACCAAGAGACCCAGCATTTT; cdr3_aa: CSAEGQGDQETQHF
cdr3_length: 13; j_call: TRBJ2-5; v_call: TRBV5-1; clone_size: NA; d_call: NA; cdr3_nt: TGCGCCAGCAGCCAGGGAGTGTGGGAGACCCAGTACTTC; cdr3_aa: CASSQGVWETQYF
cdr3_length: 19; j_call: TRBJ2-7; v_call: TRBV15; clone_size: NA; d_call: TRBD2; cdr3_nt: TGTGCCACCAGCAGAGTTTACCCCACTGGCGGGGGGAGGTTCTACGAGCAGTACTTC; cdr3_aa: CATSRVYPTGGGRFYEQYF
cdr3_length: 14; j_call: TRBJ1-2; v_call: TRBV4-2; clone_size: NA; d_call: NA; cdr3_nt: TGTGCCAGCAGCCAAGATCCGCAGACTTATGGCTACACCTTC; cdr3_aa: CASSQDPQTYGYTF
cdr3_length: 16; j_call: TRBJ2-2; v_call: TRBV5-1; clone_size: few; d_call: TRBD2; cdr3_nt: TGCGCCAGCAGCGGGACTAGCGGAACGAACACCGGGGAGCTGTTTTTT; cdr3_aa: CASSGTSGTNTGELFF